The present entry profiles one T cell receptor (beta chain) with its context. Its antigen is unidentified. Whoever was chosen for sequencing had shown CD8+CD57+ cell expansion by flow cytometry. The data derive from a study of CD8+CD57+ T cells in acquired aplastic anemia. General study points: Roughly 28 was the count of CD8+ CDR3 sequences that patients shared with controls.

Profiles of TCR beta VDJ and CDR3 were generated from a genomic DNA template. Using its own MiXCR run on the reads, TCRdb lists one record per CDR3 protein. Of fewer than 200,000 distinct CDR3 sequences detected, about 50% appear once; the ten largest clones hold over 10%. Trimming at V came to 5 bases and at J to 5 bases, leaving 13 bases not matched to a gene. The CDR3 has 16 amino acids. Per the germline V gene, CDR1 is SGHTA and CDR2 is FQGNSA. Sequenced input: sorted CD4+, CD8+, or CD8+CD57+ T cells (not recorded which) from PBMCs. The clonotype was recovered from a human donor with aplastic anemia. The chain has TRBV7-2 and TRBJ2-5, with TRBD2 matching 8 bases. The CDR3 loop is CASSRRRTSPPETQYF. CDR3 nucleotides: TGTGCCAGCAGCCGACGTCGGACTAGCCCCCCCGAGACCCAGTACTTC. The entire variable domain, with the rest obtained from reference TRBV7-2 and TRBJ2-5, is as follows: GAGVSQSPSNKVTEKGKDVELRCDPISGHTALYWYRQSLGQGLEFLIYFQGNSAPDKSGLPSDRFSAERTGGSVSTLTIQRTQQEDSAVYLCASSRRRTSPPETQYFGPGTRLLVL.